One sample yielded the 15 T cell receptor beta chains listed below, sequenced in a study of T-cell memory formation after mild COVID-19 (dated by TCRdb to the early 2020s). The library was produced with 5' RACE. The data were produced on an Illumina NovaSeq 6000. Clones were called with MiXCR by TCRdb after fastp trimmed the public reads at Q25, and only in-frame beta chains were retained. Every CDR3 protein is listed once, alongside the most common genes and DNA of its rows. The sample data list 300,000 to 400,000 distinct CDR3 sequences, and under 15% of these were observed just once. The leading ten clones occupy under 25% of the sample. The sequenced sample consisted of PBMCs or a T cell subset sorted from them (not recorded which). All receptors derive from a man younger than 35 who had mild COVID-19 (a few samples of this study predate the infection). The sample titles of this study are shuffled in the database, so cell type and time point are left out; the donor was told from shared clones.

This clonotype was recorded a few times. The chain recombines TRBV6-6 with TRBJ1-4, with TRBD1 matching 10 bases. The CDR3 loop spans 15 amino acids. J gave up 6 bases and V 6 bases, and 7 bases lay outside the gene matches. CDR1 is MNHNY, CDR2 SVGAGI, per germline (reference sequence). The CDR3 coding sequence is TGTGCCAGCAGCTTGACAGGGGGCAATGATGAAAAACTGTTTTTT. This translates into CASSLTGGNDEKLFF.

This clonotype turned up a few times. V is TRBV4-1 and J is TRBJ2-5; no clear D. Per germline, CDR1 MGHRA and CDR2 YSYEKL. The CDR3 loop spans 15 amino acids. Trimming cost V 4 bases and J 5 bases, with 17 bases left between them. CDR3 region: CASSPEADGRETQYF. The CDR3 DNA is TGCGCCAGCAGCCCCGAGGCGGACGGGCGGGAGACCCAGTACTTC.

The chain has TRBV7-3 and TRBJ1-1, with unresolved D. The V end lost 5 bases, the J end lost 5 bases, and 12 bases lay between the germline ends. The CDR3 is 13 amino acids. The germline V gene encodes CDR1 SGHTA and CDR2 FQGTGA. The CDR3, as DNA: TGTGCCAGCAGCCCCCTCGATGGGACTGAAGCTTTCTTT. Its translation: CASSPLDGTEAFF.

This clonotype was found many times. This sequence joins TRBV6-5 and TRBJ1-5, with D uncertain. V lost 6 bases and J lost 1, with 13 bases in between. The V gene's germline CDR1 is MNHEY and CDR2 SVGAGI. The CDR3 runs to 15 residues. The CDR3 coding sequence is TGTGCCAGCAGCCCGGTCCGGGCGAGCAATCAGCCCCAGCATTTT. It encodes CASSPVRASNQPQHF.

The V gene is TRBV6-5, the J gene TRBJ1-3; D may be TRBD1 (5 bases). V was shortened by 0 bases and J by 8 bases, with 11 bases between the two germline ends. Germline lookup yields CDR1 MNHEY and CDR2 SVGAGI. The CDR3 totals 14 residues. In DNA, the CDR3 is TGTGCCAGCAGTTACTCGGCAGGGCCAGACACCATATATTTT. Protein product: CASSYSAGPDTIYF.

V and J are TRBV11-2 and TRBJ2-3; D not certain. Germline CDR1 reads SGHAT; CDR2 reads FQNNGV. V gave up 8 bases and J gave up 0 bases, with 9 bases separating them. CDR3 length equals 13 residues. CDR3 DNA sequence: TGTGCCAGCCAGTCACCTAGCACAGATACGCAGTATTTT. Residues: CASQSPSTDTQYF. The whole variable domain, filled in from reference TRBV11-2 and TRBJ2-3, reads EAGVAQSPRYKIIEKRQSVAFWCNPISGHATLYWYQQILGQGPKLLIQFQNNGVVDDSQLPKDRFSAERLKGVDSTLKIQPAKLEDSAVYLCASQSPSTDTQYFGPGTRLTVL.

In this sample, this clonotype turned up a few times. The chain carries TRBV6-5 and TRBJ2-7; TRBD2 matches 11 bases. There are 14 residues in the CDR3. Germline CDR1 reads MNHEY; CDR2 reads SVGAGI. The V gene end was trimmed by 2 bases and the J gene end by 6 bases; junction bases not matched to a gene: 3. CDR3 region: CASSYRLAGGEQYF. The CDR3, as DNA: TGTGCCAGCAGTTACCGCCTAGCGGGGGGCGAGCAGTACTTC.

The DNA of the CDR3 is TGTGCCAGCAGTTCCTCGGACTATCGGGGCGCCGGGGAGCTGTTTTTT. Protein product: CASSSSDYRGAGELFF. The gene calls are TRBV28 and TRBJ2-2; TRBD2 might be the D (6 bases). Per germline, CDR1 MDHEN and CDR2 SYDVKM. Deletions cut 4 bases from V and 6 bases from J, with 18 bases between. The CDR3 is 16 residues long. Complete variable domain (other parts from reference TRBV28 and TRBJ2-2): DVKVTQSSRYLVKRTGEKVFLECVQDMDHENMFWYRQDPGLGLRLIYFSYDVKMKEKGDIPEGYSVSREKKERFSLILESASTNQTSMYLCASSSSDYRGAGELFFGEGSRLTVL.

The rearrangement uses TRBV6-4 and TRBJ2-2; 8 bases line up with TRBD2. This CDR3 is built from 16 residues. The junction had 7 bases not matched to a gene; V was cut back by 4 bases and J by 3 bases. CDR1 is MRHNA and CDR2 is SNTAGT in the germline V gene. CDR3 amino acids: CASSGRAGAHTGELFF. CDR3 in DNA: TGTGCCAGCAGTGGTCGAGCGGGGGCCCACACCGGGGAGCTGTTTTTT.

V is TRBV27 and J is TRBJ2-7, with 10 bases aligning to TRBD1. Germline CDR1 and CDR2: MNHEY and SMNVEV (reference sequence). Germline trimming cut 5 bases from V and 5 bases from J; bases unmatched to any gene: 6. CDR3 length: 14 amino acids. As DNA, the CDR3 is TGTGCCAGCAGTCATACGACAGGGGGCCACGAGCAGTACTTC. Translated: CASSHTTGGHEQYF.

The gene calls are TRBV6-5 and TRBJ1-5, with 7 bases fitting TRBD1. This CDR3 is built from 15 residues. V shed 0 bases and J 7 bases; nucleotides not matched to a gene: 6. Germline lookup yields CDR1 MNHEY and CDR2 SVGAGI. The CDR3 DNA reads TGTGCCAGCAGTTACTCGATGACAGGGAACCAGCCCCAGCATTTT. This sequence encodes CASSYSMTGNQPQHF.

The genes are TRBV5-1 and TRBJ2-5; maybe TRBD1 (6 bases). Trimming pared 4 bases from V and 1 base from J, leaving 14 bases between. The CDR3 loop spans 15 amino acids. Germline assignment: CDR1 SGHRS and CDR2 YFSETQ. The CDR3 reads CASSRVGALQETQYF. Here the CDR3 DNA reads TGCGCCAGCAGCCGGGTGGGGGCCCTCCAAGAGACCCAGTACTTC.

There are a few counts of this clonotype. V is TRBV14 and J is TRBJ2-3; TRBD1 matches 12 bases. Trimming took 6 bases from V and 2 from J; bases not matched to a gene: 6. CDR1 is SGHDN, CDR2 FVKESK, per germline. The CDR3 runs 16 residues. CDR3 loop: CASRGQGAFHTDTQYF. DNA of the CDR3: TGTGCCAGCAGGGGACAGGGGGCGTTTCACACAGATACGCAGTATTTT.

The chain has TRBV12-3 or TRBV12-4 and TRBJ2-1, with D possibly being TRBD2 (7 bases). This CDR3 is 13 amino acids long. Trimming removed 5 bases from V and 14 bases from J, with 19 bases in between. The CDR3 nucleotides read TGTGCCAGCAGTCCAAATGAGGGGGGGCGTGAGTTCTTC. Its protein is CASSPNEGGREFF.

This clonotype has only a few counts. This chain links TRBV20-1 with TRBJ2-7; no definite D call. Germline assignment: CDR1 DFQATT and CDR2 SNEGSKA (reference sequence). The CDR3 spans 14 residues. Trimming cost V 6 bases and J 0 bases, with 15 bases left between them. This CDR3 reads CSATEDSSSYEQYV. Written as DNA, the CDR3 is TGCAGTGCCACGGAAGATTCCAGCTCCTACGAGCAGTACGTC.